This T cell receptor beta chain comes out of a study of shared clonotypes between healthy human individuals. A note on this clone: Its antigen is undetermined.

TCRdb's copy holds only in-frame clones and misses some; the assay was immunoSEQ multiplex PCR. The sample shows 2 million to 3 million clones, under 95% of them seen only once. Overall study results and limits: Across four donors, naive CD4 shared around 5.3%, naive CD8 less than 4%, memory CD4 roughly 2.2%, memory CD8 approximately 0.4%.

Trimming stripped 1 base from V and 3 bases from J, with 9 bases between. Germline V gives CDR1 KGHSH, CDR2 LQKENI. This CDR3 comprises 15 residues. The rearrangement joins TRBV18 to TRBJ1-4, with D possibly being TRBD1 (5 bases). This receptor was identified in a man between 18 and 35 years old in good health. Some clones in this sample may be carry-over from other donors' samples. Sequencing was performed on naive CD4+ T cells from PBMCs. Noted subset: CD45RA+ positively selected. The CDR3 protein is CASSPLPGPNEKLFF. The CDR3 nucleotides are TGTGCCAGCTCACCACTCCCAGGGCCTAATGAAAAACTGTTTTTT.